This T cell receptor beta chain stems from a study of read filtering for tumor transcriptome and immune sequencing. On the study more broadly: Patients were about 18 male and roughly 15 female, mean age around 67 years, range about 47 to 85. RNA-seq yielded only about 75 to 1,400 TCR reads, IR-seq about 3.5 to 11 million. Study-level points and caveats: This fraction held mixed bone marrow immune cells after CD138-negative sorting.

This clonotype showed up just a few times. The antigen remains undetermined. It may be a read error: a sequence one base away is much more abundant. Molecular barcoded adaptors covering alpha/delta and beta/gamma chains were used on 400 to 450 ng RNA. TCRdb reprocessed the reads with MiXCR, giving one entry per CDR3 protein. There are over 50,000 distinct CDR3 sequences in the sample; around 13% occur only once, and about 42% lies in the top ten. The material sequenced was a population of CD138-negative cells sorted from bone marrow. This receptor was taken from a donor aged 40 or older with multiple myeloma.

The CDR3 sequence: CASSKGRVGTYNEQFF. The CDR3 DNA reads as TGTGCCAGCAGCAAGGGTAGGGTGGGAACCTACAATGAGCAGTTCTTC. V is TRBV7-9 and J is TRBJ2-1; D is uncertain. Germline V gene lookup returns CDR1 SEHNR and CDR2 FQNEAQ (reference sequence). This CDR3 has 16 amino acids. Trimming pared 5 bases from V and 2 bases from J, leaving 16 bases between. The complete variable domain, with remaining parts taken from reference TRBV7-9 and TRBJ2-1, reads DTGVSQNPRHKITKRGQNVTFRCDPISEHNRLYWYRQTLGQGPEFLTYFQNEAQLEKSRLLSDRFSAERPKGSFSTLEIQRTEQGDSAMYLCASSKGRVGTYNEQFFGPGTRLTVL.